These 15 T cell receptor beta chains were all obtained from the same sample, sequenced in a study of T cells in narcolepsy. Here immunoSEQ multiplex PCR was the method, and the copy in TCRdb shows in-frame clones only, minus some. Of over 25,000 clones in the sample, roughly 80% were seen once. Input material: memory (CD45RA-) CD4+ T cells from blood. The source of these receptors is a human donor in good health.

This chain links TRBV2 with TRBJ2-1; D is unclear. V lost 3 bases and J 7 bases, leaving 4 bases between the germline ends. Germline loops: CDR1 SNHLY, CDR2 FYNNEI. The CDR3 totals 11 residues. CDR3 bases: TGTGCCAGCAGTGAGGAGAATGAGCAGTTCTTC. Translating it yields CASSEENEQFF.

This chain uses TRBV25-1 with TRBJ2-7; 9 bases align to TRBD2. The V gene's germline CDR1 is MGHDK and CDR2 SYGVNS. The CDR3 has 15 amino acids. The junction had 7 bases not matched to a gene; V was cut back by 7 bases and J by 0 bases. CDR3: CASKKAGGNSYEQYF. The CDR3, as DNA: TGTGCCAGCAAAAAAGCGGGAGGCAACTCCTACGAGCAGTACTTC.

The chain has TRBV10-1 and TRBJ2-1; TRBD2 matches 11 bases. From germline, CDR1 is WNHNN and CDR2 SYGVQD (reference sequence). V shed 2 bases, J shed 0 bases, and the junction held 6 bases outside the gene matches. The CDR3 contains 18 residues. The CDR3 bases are TGCGCCAGCAGTGAGAGACTAGCGGGATGGAGCTCCTACAATGAGCAGTTCTTC. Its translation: CASSERLAGWSSYNEQFF.

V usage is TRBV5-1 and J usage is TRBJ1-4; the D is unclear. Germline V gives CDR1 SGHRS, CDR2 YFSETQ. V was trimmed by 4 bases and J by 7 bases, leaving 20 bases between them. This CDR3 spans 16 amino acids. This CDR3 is CASSPGAPGTFEKLFF. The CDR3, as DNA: TGCGCCAGCAGCCCTGGTGCTCCGGGAACCTTTGAAAAACTGTTTTTT.

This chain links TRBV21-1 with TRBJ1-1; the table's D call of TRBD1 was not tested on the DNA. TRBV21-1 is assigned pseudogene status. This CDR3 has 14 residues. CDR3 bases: TGTGCCAGCCTTCTGGGGACAGAAGTAACTGAAGCTTTCTTT. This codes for CASLLGTEVTEAFF.

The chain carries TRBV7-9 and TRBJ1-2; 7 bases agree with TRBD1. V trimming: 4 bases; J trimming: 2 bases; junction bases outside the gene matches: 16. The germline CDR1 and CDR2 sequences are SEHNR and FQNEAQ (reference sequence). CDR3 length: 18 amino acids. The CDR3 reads CASSSRTQTGDFNYGYTF. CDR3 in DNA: TGTGCCAGCAGCTCTCGAACCCAAACAGGGGACTTCAACTATGGCTACACCTTC.

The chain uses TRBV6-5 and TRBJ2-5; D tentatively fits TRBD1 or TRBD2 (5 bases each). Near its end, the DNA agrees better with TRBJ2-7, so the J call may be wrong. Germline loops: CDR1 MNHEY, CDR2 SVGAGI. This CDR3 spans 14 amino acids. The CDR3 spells CASRPSGTHYEQYF. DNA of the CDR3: TGTGCCAGCAGGCCCTCCGGGACCCACTACGAGCAGTACTTC.

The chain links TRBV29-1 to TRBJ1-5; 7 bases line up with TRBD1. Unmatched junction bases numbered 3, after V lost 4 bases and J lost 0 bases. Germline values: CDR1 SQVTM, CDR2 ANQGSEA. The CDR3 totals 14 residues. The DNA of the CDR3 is TGCAGCGTTGGGGGACAGACTAGCAATCAGCCCCAGCATTTT. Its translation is CSVGGQTSNQPQHF.

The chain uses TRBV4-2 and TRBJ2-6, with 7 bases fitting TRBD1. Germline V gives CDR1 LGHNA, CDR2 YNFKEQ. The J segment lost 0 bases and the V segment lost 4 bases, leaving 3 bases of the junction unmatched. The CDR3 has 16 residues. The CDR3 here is CASSPAGGSGANVLTF. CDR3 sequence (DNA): TGTGCCAGCAGCCCCGCAGGGGGCTCTGGGGCCAACGTCCTGACTTTC.

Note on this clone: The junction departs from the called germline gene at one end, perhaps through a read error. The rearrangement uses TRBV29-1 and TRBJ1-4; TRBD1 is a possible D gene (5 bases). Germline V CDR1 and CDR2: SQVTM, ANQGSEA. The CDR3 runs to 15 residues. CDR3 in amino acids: CSVTDGGATNGKLFF. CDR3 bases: TGCAGCGTAACCGACGGCGGGGCAACTAATGGAAAACTGTTTTTT.

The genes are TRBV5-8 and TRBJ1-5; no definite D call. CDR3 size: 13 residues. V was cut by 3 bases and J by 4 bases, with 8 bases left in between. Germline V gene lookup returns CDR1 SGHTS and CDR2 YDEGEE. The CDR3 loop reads CASSWGPNQPQHF. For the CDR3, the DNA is TGTGCCAGCAGCTGGGGTCCAAATCAGCCCCAGCATTTT.

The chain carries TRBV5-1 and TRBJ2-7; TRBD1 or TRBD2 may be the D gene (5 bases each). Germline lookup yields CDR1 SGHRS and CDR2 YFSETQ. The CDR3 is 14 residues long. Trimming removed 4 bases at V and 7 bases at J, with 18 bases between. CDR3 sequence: CASSRTGAPGEQYF. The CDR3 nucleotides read TGCGCCAGCAGCAGGACCGGGGCCCCGGGTGAGCAGTACTTC. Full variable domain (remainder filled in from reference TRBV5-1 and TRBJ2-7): KAGVTQTPRYLIKTRGQQVTLSCSPISGHRSVSWYQQTPGQGLQFLFEYFSETQRNKGNFPGRFSGRQFSNSRSEMNVSTLELGDSALYLCASSRTGAPGEQYFGPGTRLTVT.

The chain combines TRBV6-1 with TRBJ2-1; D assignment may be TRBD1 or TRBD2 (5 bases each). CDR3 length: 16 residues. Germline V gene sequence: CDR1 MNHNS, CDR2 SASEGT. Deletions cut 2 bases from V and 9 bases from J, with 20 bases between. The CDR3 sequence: CASSERGGRPHGEQFF. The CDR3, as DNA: TGTGCCAGCAGTGAACGTGGGGGACGCCCCCATGGTGAGCAGTTCTTC.

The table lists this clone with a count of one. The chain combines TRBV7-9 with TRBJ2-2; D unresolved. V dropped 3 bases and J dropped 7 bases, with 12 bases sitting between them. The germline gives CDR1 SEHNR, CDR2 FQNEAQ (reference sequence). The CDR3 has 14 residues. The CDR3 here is CASSFFGSRGELFF. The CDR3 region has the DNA TGTGCCAGCAGCTTTTTCGGTTCTCGCGGGGAGCTGTTTTTT.

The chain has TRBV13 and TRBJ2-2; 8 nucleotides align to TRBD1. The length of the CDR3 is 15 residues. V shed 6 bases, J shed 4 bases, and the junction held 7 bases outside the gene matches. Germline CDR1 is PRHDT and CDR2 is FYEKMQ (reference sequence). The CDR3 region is CASRPDRAVTGELFF. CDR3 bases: TGTGCCAGCAGGCCGGACAGGGCGGTCACCGGGGAGCTGTTTTTT.